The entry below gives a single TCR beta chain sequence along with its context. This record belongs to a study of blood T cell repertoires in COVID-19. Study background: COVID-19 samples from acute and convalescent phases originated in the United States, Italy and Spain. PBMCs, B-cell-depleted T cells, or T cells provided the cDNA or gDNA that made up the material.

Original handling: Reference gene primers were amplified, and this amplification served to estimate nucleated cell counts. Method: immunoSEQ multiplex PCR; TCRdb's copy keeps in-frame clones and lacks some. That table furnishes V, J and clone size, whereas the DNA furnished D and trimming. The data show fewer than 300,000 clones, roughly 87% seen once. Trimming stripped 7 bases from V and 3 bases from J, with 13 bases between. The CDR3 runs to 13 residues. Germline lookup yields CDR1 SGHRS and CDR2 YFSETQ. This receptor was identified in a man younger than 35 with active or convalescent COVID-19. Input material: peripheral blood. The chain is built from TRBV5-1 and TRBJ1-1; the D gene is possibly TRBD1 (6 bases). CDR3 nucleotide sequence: TGCGCCAGCGGGTTTTCAGGGGACACTGAAGCTTTCTTT. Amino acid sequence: CASGFSGDTEAFF.